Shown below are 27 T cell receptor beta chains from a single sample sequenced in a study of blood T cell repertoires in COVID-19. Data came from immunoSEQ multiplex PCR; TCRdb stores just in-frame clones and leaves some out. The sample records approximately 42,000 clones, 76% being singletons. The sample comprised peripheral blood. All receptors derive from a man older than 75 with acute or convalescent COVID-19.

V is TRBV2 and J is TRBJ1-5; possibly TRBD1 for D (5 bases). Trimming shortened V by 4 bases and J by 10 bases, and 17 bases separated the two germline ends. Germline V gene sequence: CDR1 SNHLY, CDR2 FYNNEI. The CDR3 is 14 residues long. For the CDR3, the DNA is TGTGCCAGCAGTGGGACAACCGCAATCAGCCCCCAGCATTTT. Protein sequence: CASSGTTAISPQHF.

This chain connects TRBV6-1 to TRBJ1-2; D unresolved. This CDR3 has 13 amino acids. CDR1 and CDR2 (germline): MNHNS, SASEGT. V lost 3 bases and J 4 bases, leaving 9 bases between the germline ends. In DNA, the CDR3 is TGTGCCAGCAGTGACAGTCCCACCTATGGCTACACCTTC. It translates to CASSDSPTYGYTF.

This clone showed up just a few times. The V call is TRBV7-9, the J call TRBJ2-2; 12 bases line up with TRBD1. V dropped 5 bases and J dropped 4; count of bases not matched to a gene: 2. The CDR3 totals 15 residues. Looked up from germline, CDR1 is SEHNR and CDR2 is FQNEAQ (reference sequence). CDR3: CASSKGQGATGELFF. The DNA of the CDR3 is TGTGCCAGCAGCAAGGGACAGGGGGCCACCGGGGAGCTGTTTTTT.

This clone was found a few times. CDR3 in amino acids: CASSSRQGSGNTIYF. In nucleotides, the CDR3 is TGTGCCAGCAGCTCGAGACAGGGCTCTGGAAACACCATATATTTT. The chain uses TRBV7-9 and TRBJ1-3, with 7 bases that match TRBD1. Germline CDR1 and CDR2: SEHNR and FQNEAQ (reference sequence). The length of the CDR3 is 15 residues. Trimming took 4 bases from V and 0 from J; bases not matched to a gene: 3.

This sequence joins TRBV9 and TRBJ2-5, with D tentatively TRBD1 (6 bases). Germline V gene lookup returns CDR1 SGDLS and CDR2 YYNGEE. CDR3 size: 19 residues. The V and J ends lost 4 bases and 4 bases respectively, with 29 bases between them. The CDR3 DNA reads TGTGCCAGCAGCAAACGAGGGGCCCCTACTACAGGGATAGTAGAGACCCAGTACTTC. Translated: CASSKRGAPTTGIVETQYF.

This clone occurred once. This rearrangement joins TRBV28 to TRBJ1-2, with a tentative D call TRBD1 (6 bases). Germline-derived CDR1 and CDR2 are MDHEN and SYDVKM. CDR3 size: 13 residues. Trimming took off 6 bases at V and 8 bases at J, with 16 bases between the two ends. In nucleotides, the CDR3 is TGTGCCAGCAGAGAGGGACAATTGGAAGGCTACACCTTC. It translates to CASREGQLEGYTF.

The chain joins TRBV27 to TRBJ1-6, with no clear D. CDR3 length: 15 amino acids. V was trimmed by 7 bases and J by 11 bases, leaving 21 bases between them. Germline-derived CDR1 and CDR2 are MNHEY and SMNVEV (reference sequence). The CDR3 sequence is CASKLTPQLGAPLHF. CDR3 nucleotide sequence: TGTGCCAGCAAACTTACCCCCCAGCTTGGAGCACCCCTCCACTTT.

The CDR3 spells CASSLLRTGQETQYF. The DNA of the CDR3 is TGCGCCAGCAGCTTGCTGCGGACAGGGCAAGAGACCCAGTACTTC. The chain uses TRBV5-1 and TRBJ2-5; 8 nucleotides agree with TRBD1. The CDR3 runs 15 residues. Germline assignment: CDR1 SGHRS and CDR2 YFSETQ. The V gene end was trimmed by 1 base and the J gene end by 2 bases; junction bases not matched to a gene: 4.

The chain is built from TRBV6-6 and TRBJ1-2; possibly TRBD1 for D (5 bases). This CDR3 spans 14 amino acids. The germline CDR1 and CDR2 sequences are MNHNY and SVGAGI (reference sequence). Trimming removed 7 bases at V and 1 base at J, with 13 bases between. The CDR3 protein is CASIPSGNNYGYTF. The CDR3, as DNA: TGTGCCAGCATTCCTTCAGGGAATAACTATGGCTACACCTTC.

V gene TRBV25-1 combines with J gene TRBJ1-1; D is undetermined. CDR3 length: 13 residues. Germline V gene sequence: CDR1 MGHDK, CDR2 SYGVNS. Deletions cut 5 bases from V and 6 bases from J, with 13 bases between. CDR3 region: CASSKEWGAEAFF. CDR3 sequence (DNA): TGTGCCAGCAGTAAGGAATGGGGAGCTGAAGCTTTCTTT.

The CDR3 here is CASSQTSDYTDTQYF. The CDR3 DNA sequence: TGTGCCAGCAGCCAAACTAGCGACTACACAGATACGCAGTATTTT. This sequence joins TRBV4-2 and TRBJ2-3; 7 bases match TRBD2. The CDR3 runs 15 residues. After removal of 2 bases from V and 2 bases from J, the junction contained 4 bases not matched to a gene. The germline V gene has CDR1 LGHNA and CDR2 YNFKEQ.

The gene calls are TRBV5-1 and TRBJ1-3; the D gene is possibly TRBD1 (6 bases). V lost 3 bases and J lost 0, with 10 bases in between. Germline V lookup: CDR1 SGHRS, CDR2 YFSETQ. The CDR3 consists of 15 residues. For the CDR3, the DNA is TGCGCCAGCAGCTGGGGACAAAGCTCTGGAAACACCATATATTTT. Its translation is CASSWGQSSGNTIYF. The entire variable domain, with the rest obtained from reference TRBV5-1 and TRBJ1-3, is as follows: KAGVTQTPRYLIKTRGQQVTLSCSPISGHRSVSWYQQTPGQGLQFLFEYFSETQRNKGNFPGRFSGRQFSNSRSEMNVSTLELGDSALYLCASSWGQSSGNTIYFGEGSWLTVV.

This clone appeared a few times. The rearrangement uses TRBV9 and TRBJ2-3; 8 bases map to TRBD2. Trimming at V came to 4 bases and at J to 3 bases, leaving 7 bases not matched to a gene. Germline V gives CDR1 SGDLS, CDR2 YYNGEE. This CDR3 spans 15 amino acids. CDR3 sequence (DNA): TGTGCCAGCAGCCTGCGGGGCGGGGGGACAGATACGCAGTATTTT. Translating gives CASSLRGGGTDTQYF.

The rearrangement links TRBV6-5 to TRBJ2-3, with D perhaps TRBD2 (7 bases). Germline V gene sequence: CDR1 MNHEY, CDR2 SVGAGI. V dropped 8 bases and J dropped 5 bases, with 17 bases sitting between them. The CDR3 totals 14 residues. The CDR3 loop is CASGLGQTIDTQYF. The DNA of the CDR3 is TGTGCCAGCGGACTAGGACAGACAATAGATACGCAGTATTTT.

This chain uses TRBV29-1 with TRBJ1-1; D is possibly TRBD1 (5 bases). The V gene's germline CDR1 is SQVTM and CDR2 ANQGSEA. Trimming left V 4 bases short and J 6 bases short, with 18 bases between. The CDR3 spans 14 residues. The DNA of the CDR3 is TGCAGCGTTGGGGCCGACGGGGGTGGCCCTGAAGCTTTCTTT. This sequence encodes CSVGADGGGPEAFF.

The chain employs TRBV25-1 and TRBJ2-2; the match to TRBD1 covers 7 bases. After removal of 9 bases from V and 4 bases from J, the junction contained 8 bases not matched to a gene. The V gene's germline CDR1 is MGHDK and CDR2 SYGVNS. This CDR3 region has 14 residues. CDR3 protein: CASGGQLFTGELFF. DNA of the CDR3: TGTGCCAGTGGGGGACAGTTGTTCACCGGGGAGCTGTTTTTT.

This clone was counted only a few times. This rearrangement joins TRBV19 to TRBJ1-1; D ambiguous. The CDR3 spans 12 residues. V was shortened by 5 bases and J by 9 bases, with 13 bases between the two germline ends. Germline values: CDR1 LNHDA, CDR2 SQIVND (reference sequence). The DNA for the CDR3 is TGTGCCAGTAGTGGGCCAGTAGGTAAAGCTTTCTTT. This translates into CASSGPVGKAFF.

CDR3 residues: CASSFVGREGNEQFF. The CDR3 nucleotides are TGCGCCAGCAGCTTTGTAGGACGGGAGGGAAATGAGCAGTTCTTC. This chain joins TRBV5-1 and TRBJ2-1; 8 bases line up with TRBD2. CDR1 is SGHRS and CDR2 is YFSETQ in the germline V gene. The CDR3 is 15 amino acids. J was trimmed by 7 bases and V by 2 bases; bases with no gene match: 8.

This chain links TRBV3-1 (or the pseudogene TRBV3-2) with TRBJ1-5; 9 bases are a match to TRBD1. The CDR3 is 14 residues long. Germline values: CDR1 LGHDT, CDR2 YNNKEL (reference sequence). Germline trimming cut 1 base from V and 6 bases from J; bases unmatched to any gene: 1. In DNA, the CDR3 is TGTGCCAGCAGCCAAGGGACAGGGGTTCAGCCCCAGCATTTT. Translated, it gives CASSQGTGVQPQHF.

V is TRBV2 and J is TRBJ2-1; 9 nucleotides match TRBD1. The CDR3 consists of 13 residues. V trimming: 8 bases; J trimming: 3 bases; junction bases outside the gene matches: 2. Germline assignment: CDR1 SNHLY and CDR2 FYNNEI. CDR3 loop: CASGGQGYNEQFF. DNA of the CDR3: TGTGCCAGCGGGGGACAGGGCTACAATGAGCAGTTCTTC.

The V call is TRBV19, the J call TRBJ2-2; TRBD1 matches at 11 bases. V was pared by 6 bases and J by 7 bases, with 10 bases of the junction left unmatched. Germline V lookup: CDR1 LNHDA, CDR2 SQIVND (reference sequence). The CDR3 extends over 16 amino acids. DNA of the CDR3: TGTGCCAGTAGCATGGGACAGGGGGGTCCCATCGGGGAGCTGTTTTTT. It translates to CASSMGQGGPIGELFF.

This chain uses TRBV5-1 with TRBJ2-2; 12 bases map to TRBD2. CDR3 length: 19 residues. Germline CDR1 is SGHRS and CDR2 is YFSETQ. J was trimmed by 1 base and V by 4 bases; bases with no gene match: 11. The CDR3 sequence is CASSPALAGGLLNTGELFF. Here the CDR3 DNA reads TGCGCCAGCAGCCCGGCACTAGCGGGGGGTCTCTTGAACACCGGGGAGCTGTTTTTT.

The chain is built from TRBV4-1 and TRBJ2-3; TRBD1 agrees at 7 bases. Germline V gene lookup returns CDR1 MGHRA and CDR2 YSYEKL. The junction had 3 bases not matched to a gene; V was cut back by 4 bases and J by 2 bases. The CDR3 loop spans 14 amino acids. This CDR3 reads CASSRDRVTDTQYF. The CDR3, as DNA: TGCGCCAGCAGCCGAGACAGGGTCACAGATACGCAGTATTTT.

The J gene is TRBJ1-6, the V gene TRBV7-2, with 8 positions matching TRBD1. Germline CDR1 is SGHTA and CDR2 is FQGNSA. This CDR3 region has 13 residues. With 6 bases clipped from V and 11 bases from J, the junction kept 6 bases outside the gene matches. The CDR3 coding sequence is TGTGCCAGCAGAGAGACAGGGGACGCACCCCTCCACTTT. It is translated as CASRETGDAPLHF.

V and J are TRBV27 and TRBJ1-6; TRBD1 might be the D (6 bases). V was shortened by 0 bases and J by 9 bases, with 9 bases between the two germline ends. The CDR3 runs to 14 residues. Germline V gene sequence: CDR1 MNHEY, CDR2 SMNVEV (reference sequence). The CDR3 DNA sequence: TGTGCCAGCAGTTTATCACAGGGAATTTCACCCCTCCACTTT. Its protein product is CASSLSQGISPLHF.

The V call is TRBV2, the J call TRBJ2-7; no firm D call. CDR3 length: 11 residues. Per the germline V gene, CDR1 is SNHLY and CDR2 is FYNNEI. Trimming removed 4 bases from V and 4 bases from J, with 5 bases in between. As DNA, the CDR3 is TGTGCCAGCAGTGCGGGTTACGAGCAGTACTTC. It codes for CASSAGYEQYF. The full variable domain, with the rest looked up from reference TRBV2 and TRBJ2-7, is EPEVTQTPSHQVTQMGQEVILRCVPISNHLYFYWYRQILGQKVEFLVSFYNNEISEKSEIFDDQFSVERPDGSNFTLKIRSTKLEDSAMYFCASSAGYEQYFGPGTRLTVT.

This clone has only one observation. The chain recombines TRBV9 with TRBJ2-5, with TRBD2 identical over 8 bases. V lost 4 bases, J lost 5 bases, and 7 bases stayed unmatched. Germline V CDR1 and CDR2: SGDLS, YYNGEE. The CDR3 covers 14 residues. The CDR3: CASSPSTSAETQYF. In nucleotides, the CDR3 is TGTGCCAGCAGCCCATCGACTAGCGCGGAGACCCAGTACTTC.